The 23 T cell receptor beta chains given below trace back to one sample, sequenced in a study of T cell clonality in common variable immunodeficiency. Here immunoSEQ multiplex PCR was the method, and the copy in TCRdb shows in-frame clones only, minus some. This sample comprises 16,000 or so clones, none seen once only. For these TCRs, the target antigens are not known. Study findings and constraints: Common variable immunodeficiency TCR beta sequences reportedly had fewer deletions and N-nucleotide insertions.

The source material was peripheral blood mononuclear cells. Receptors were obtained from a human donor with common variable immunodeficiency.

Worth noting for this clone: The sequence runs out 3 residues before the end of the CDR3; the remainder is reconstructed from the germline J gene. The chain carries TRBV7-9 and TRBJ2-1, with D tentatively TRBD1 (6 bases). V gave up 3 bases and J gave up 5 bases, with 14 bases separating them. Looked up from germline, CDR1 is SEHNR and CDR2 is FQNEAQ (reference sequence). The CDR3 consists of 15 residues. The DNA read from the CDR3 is TGTGCCAGCAGCTTGGCCCTCGGGACACACAATGAG. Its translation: CASSLALGTHNE. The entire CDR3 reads CASSLALGTHNEQFF.

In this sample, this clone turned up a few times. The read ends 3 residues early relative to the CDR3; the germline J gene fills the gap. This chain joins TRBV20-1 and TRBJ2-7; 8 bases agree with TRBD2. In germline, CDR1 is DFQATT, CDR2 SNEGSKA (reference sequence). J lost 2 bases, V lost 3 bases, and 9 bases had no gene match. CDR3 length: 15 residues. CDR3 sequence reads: CSASALTSGPYEQYF. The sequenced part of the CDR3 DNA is TGCAGTGCTAGTGCTCTTACTAGCGGACCCTACGAG.

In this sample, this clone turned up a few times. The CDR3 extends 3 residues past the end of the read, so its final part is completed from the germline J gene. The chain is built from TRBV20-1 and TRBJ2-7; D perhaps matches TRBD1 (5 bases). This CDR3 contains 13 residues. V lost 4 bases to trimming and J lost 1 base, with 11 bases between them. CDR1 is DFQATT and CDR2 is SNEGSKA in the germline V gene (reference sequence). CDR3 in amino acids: CSATRQYSYEQYF. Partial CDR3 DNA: TGCAGTGCTACCCGACAGTATTCCTACGAG.

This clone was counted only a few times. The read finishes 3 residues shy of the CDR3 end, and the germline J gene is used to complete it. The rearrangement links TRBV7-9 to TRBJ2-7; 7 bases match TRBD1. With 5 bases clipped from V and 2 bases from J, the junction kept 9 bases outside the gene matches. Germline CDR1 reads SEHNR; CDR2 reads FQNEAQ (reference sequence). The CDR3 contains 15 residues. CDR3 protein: CASSPRTGATYEQYF. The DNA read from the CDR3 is TGTGCCAGCAGCCCCAGGACAGGCGCGACCTACGAG.

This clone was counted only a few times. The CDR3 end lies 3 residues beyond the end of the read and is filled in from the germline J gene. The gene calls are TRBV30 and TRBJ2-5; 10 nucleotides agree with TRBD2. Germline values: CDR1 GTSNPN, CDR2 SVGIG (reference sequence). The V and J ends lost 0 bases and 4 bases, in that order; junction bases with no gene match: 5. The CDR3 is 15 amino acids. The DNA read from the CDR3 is TGTGCCTGGAGTGTCAAAGCGGGGGGGCCAGAGACC. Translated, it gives CAWSVKAGGPET. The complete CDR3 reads CAWSVKAGGPETQYF.

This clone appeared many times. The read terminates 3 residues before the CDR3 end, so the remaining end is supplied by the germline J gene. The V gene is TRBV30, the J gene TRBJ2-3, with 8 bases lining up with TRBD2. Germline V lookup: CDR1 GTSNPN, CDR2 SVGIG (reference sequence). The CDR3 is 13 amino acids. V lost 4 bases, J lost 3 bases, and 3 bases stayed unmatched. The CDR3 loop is CAWNGGDTDTQYF. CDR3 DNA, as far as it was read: TGTGCCTGGAACGGGGGGGATACAGATACG.

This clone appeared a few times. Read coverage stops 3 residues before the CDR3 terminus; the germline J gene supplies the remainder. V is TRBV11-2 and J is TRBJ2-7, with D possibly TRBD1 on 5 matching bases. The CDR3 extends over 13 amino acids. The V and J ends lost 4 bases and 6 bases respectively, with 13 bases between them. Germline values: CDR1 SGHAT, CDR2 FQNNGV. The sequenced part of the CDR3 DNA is TGTGCCAGCAGCTCCCAGGGTTTCGGCGAG. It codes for CASSSQGFGE. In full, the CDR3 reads CASSSQGFGEQYF.

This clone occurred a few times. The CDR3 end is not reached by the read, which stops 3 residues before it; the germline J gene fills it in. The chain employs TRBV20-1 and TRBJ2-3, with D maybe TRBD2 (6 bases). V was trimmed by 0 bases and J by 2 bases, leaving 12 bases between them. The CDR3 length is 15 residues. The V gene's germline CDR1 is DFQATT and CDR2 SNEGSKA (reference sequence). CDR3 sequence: CSARDWGVDTDTQYF. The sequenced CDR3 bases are TGCAGTGCTAGAGATTGGGGGGTCGACACAGATACG.

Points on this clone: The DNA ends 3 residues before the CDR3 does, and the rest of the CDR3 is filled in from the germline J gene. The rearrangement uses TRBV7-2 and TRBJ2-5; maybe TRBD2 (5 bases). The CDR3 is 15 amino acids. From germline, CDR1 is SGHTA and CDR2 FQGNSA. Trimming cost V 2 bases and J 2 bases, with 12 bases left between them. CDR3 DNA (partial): TGTGCCAGCAGCTTAAGAGGGCACCTTCAAGAGACC. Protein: CASSLRGHLQET. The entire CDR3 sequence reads CASSLRGHLQETQYF.

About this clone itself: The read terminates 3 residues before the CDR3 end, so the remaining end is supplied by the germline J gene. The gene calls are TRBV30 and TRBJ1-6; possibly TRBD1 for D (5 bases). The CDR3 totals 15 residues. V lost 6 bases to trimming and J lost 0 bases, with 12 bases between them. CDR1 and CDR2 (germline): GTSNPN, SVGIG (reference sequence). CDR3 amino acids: CACQIGGSYNSPLHF. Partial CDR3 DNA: TGTGCCTGCCAGATCGGGGGCTCCTATAATTCACCC.

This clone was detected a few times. CDR3 loop: CASSSRLAGGLGDTQYF. The CDR3 bases that were read are TGTGCCAGCAGCTCAAGACTAGCGGGGGGGCTAGGAGATACG. The chain links TRBV7-3 to TRBJ2-3; 14 bases match TRBD2. The read is 3 residues too short to cover the CDR3 end, so that end is filled in from the germline J gene. The CDR3 sequence is 17 residues long. J was trimmed by 5 bases and V by 4 bases; bases with no gene match: 8. Germline assignment: CDR1 SGHTA and CDR2 FQGTGA.

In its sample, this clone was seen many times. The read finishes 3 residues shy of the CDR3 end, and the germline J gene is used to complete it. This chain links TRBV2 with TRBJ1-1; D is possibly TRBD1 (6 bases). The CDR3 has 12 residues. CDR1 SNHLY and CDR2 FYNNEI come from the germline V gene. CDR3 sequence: CASRRQGLEAFF. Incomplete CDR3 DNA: TGTGCCAGCAGAAGGCAGGGGCTCGAA.

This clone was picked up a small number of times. The CDR3 is CASSDPQGRETQYF. The covered CDR3 bases are TGTGCCAGCTCAGATCCACAGGGGAGGGAGACC. J is TRBJ2-5 and V is TRBV18; tentative D call: TRBD1 (7 bases). The read stops 3 residues short of the end of the CDR3; the missing end is completed from the germline J gene. Trimming pared 5 bases from V and 5 bases from J, leaving 15 bases between. Germline V gives CDR1 KGHSH, CDR2 LQKENI. The CDR3 runs to 14 residues.

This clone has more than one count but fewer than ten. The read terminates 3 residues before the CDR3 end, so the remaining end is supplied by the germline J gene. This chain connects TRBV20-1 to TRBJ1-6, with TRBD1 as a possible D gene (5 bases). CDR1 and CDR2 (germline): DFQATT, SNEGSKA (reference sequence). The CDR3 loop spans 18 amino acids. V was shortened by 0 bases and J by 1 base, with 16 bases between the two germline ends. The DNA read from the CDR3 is TGCAGTGCTAGAGATGGGCGGGGGAGCGGGTCCTATAATTCACCC. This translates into CSARDGRGSGSYNSP. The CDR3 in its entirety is CSARDGRGSGSYNSPLHF.

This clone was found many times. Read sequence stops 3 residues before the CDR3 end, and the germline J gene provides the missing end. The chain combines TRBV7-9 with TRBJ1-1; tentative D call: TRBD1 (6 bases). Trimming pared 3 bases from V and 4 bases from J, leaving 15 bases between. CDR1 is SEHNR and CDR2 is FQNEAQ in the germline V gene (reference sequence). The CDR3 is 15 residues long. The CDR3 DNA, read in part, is TGTGCCAGCAGCTTGGCCCAGGGGCGGAGCACTGAA. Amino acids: CASSLAQGRSTE. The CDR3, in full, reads CASSLAQGRSTEAFF.

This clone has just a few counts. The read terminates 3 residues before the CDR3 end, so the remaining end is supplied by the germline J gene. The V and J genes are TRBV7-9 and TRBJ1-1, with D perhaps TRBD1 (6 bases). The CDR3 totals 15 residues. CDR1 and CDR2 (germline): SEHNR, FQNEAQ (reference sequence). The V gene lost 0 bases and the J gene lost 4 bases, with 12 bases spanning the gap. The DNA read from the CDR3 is TGTGCCAGCAGCTTAGCTGGCAGGGGAGGCACTGAA. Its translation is CASSLAGRGGTE. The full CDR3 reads CASSLAGRGGTEAFF. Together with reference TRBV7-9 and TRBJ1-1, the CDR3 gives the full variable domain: DTGVSQNPRHKITKRGQNVTFRCDPISEHNRLYWYRQTLGQGPEFLTYFQNEAQLEKSRLLSDRFSAERPKGSFSTLEIQRTEQGDSAMYLCASSLAGRGGTEAFFGQGTRLTVV.

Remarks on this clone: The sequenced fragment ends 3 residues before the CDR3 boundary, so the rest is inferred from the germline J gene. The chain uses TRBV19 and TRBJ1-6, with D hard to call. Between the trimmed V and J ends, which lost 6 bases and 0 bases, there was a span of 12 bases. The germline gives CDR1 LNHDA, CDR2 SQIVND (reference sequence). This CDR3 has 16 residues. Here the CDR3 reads CASRAVAISYNSPLHF. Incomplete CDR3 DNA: TGTGCCAGTAGGGCGGTCGCAATCTCCTATAATTCACCC.

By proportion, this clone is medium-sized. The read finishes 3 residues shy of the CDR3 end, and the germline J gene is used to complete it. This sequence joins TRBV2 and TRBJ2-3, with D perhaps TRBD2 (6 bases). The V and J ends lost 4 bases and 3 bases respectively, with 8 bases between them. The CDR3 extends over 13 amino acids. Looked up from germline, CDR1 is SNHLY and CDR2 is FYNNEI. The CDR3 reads CASSGLATDTQYF. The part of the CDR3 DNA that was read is TGTGCCAGCAGTGGTCTAGCGACAGATACG. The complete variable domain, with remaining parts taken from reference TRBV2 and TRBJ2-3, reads EPEVTQTPSHQVTQMGQEVILRCVPISNHLYFYWYRQILGQKVEFLVSFYNNEISEKSEIFDDQFSVERPDGSNFTLKIRSTKLEDSAMYFCASSGLATDTQYFGPGTRLTVL.

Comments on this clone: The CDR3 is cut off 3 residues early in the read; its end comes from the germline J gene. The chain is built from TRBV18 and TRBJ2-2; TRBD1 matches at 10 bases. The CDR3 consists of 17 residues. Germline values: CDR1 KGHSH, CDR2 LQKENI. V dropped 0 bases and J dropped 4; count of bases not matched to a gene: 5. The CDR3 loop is CASSPPRTGGGTGELFF. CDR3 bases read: TGTGCCAGCTCACCACCGCGGACAGGGGGTGGCACCGGGGAG.

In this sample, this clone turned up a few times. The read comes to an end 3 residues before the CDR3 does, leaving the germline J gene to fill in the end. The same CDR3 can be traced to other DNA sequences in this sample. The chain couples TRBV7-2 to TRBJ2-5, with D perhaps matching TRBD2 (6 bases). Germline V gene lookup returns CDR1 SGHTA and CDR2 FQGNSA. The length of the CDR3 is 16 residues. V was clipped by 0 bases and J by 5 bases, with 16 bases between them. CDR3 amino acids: CASSLASGAGGETQYF. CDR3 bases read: TGTGCCAGCAGCTTAGCTAGCGGTGCCGGTGGGGAGACC.

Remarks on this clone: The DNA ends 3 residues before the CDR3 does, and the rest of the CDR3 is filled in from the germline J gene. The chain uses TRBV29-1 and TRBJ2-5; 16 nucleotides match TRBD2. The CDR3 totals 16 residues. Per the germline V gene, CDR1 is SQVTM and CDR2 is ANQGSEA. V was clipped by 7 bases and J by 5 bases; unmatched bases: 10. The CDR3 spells CSESGTSGRAVETQYF. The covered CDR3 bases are TGCAGCGAATCCGGGACTAGCGGGAGGGCCGTGGAGACC.

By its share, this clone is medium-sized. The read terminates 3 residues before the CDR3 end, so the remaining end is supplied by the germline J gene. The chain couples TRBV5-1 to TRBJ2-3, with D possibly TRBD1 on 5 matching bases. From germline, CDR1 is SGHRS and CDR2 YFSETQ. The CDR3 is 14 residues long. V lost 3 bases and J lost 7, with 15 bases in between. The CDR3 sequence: CASSSDPGLNTQYF. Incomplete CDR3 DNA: TGCGCCAGCAGCTCTGATCCAGGGTTAAATACG.

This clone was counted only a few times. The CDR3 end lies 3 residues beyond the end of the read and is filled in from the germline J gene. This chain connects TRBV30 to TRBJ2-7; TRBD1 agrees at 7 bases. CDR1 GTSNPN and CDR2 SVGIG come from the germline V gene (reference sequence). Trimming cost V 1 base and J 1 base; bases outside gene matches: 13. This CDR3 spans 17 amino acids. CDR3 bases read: TGTGCCTGGAGTGGGGGTGTCGGGACAGCTCGTTCCTACGAG. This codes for CAWSGGVGTARSYE. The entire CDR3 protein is CAWSGGVGTARSYEQYF.